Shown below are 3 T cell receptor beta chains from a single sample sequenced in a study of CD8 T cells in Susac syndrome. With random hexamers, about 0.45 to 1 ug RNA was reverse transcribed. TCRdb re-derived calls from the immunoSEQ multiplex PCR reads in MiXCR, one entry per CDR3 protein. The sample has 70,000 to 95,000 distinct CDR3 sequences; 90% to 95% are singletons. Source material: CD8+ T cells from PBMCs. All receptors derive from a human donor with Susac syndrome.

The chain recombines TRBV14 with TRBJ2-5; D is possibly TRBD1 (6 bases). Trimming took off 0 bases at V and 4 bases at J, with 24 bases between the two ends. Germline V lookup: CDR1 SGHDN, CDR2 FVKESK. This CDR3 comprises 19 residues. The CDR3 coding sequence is TGTGCCAGCAGCCAAGATGGCCTCCGGGCAGGGGAGAACCGAGAGACCCAGTACTTC. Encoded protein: CASSQDGLRAGENRETQYF.

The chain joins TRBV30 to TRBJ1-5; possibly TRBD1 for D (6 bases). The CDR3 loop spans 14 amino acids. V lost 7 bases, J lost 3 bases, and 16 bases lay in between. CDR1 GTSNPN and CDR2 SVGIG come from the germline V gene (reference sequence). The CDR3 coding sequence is TGTGCCTTCAGGGAGGGGGAGAACAATCAGCCCCAGCATTTT. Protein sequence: CAFREGENNQPQHF.

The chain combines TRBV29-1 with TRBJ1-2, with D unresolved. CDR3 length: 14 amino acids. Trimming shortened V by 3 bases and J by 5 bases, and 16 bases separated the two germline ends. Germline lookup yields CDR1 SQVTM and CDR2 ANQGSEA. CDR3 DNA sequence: TGCAGCGTTGAGGGCCCCGACCTCTCTTATGGCTACACCTTC. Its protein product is CSVEGPDLSYGYTF.